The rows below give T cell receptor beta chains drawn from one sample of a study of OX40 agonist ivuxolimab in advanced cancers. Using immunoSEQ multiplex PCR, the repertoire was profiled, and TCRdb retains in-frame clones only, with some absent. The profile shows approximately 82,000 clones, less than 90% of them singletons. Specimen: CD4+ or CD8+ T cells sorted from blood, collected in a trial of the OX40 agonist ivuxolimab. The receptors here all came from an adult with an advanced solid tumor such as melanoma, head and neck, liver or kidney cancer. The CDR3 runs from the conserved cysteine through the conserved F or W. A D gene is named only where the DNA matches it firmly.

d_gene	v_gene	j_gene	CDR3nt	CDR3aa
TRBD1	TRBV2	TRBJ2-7	TGTGCCAGCAGACCGGGACAGGGGGACGAGCAGTACTTC	CASRPGQGDEQYF
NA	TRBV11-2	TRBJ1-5	TGTGCCAGCAGCCTAACAAGGGATCAGCCCCAGCATTTT	CASSLTRDQPQHF
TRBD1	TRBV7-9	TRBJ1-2	TGTGCCAGCAGCAACTTCCGGGACAGCGCCTATGGCTACACCTTC	CASSNFRDSAYGYTF
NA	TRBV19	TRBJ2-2	TGTGCCAGTAGTCAACAGGGGAGGGACACCGGGGAGCTGTTTTTT	CASSQQGRDTGELFF
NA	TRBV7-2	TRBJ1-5	TGTGCCAGCAGCTTAGGGAATCAGCCCCAGCATTTT	CASSLGNQPQHF
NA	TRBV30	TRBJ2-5	TGTGCCTGGAGTTTTGGTGGGCAAGAGACCCAGTACTTC	CAWSFGGQETQYF
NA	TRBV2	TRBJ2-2	TGTGCCAGCCGTTACGGGATCGGGGAGCTGTTTTTT	CASRYGIGELFF
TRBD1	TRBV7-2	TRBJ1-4	TGTGCCAGCAGCTTAGATGGCACAGGGGTACGTGAAAAACTGTTTTTT	CASSLDGTGVREKLFF
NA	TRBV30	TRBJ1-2	TGTGCCTGGAGTGTACCGAGCTATGGCTACACCTTC	CAWSVPSYGYTF
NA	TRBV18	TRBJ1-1	TGTGCCAGCTCACCACTGGACAGTGTCATGAACACTGAAGCTTTCTTT	CASSPLDSVMNTEAFF